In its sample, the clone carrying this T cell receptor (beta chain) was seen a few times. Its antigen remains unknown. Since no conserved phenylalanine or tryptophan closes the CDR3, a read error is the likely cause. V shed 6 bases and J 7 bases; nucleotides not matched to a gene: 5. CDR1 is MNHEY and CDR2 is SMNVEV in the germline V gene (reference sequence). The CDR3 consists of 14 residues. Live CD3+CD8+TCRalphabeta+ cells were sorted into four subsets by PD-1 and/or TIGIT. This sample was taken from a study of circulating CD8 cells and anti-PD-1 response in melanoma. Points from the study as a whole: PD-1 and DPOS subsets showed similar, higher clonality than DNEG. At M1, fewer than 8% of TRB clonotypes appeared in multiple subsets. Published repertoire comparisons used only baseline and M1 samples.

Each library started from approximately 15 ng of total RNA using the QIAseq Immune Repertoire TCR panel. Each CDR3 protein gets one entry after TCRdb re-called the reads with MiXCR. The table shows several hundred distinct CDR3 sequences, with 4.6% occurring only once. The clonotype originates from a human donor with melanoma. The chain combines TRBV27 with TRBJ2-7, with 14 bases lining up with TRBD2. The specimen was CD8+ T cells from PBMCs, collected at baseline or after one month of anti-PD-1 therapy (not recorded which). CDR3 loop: CASRGTSGSGEQYS. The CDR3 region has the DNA TGTGCCAGCAGAGGGACTAGCGGGAGTGGAGAGCAGTACTCC.